The rows below give T cell receptor beta chains drawn from one sample of a study of Ad26.COV2.S vaccination and SARS-CoV-2 variants. Produced via immunoSEQ multiplex PCR; TCRdb's table is partial and in-frame only. The sample carries 300,000 to 450,000 clones, about 92% recorded once. Source: peripheral blood, taken after recovery from COVID-19. Receptors originate from a human donor who had recovered from COVID-19. Both conserved end residues are part of each CDR3. Each record gives: D gene, V gene, clone size, J gene, CDR3 DNA, CDR3 protein. The D gene is left open where the match is weak. Clone size is shown for a subset of rows, as once, few, many or a class of expanded clone.

.,TRBV7-8,.,TRBJ1-1,TGTGCCAGCAGCTCACAGGGATACGCTGAAGCTTTCTTT,CASSSQGYAEAFF
.,TRBV7-2,.,TRBJ2-7,TGTGCCAGCAGCTCCCCCCAACGGGAGCAGTACTTC,CASSSPQREQYF
.,TRBV7-2,.,TRBJ1-1,TGTGCCAGCAGCTTATGGGGGAAAACGAACACTGAAGCTTTCTTT,CASSLWGKTNTEAFF
TRBD2,TRBV19,.,TRBJ2-1,TGTGCCAGTAGTATCCGGGGGGGCTCTTACAATGAGCAGTTCTTC,CASSIRGGSYNEQFF
.,TRBV5-1,.,TRBJ2-5,TGCGCCAGCAGCTTGGACGTCCTGAAGACGAGGCAAGAGACCCAGTACTTC,CASSLDVLKTRQETQYF
.,TRBV5-6,.,TRBJ1-5,TGTGCCAGCAGCCGGTCGGGTGCCCAGCCCCAGCATTTT,CASSRSGAQPQHF
TRBD1,TRBV10-3,.,TRBJ2-7,TGTGCCACCAGCCGGGACAGGGACGAGCAGTACTTC,CATSRDRDEQYF
TRBD1,TRBV27,.,TRBJ2-5,TGTGCCAGCAGTACCCGGACAGGGACGGCCCTTGAGACCCAGTACTTC,CASSTRTGTALETQYF
TRBD1,TRBV7-6,.,TRBJ1-4,TGTGCCAGCAGCTTAAGACAGGGGGGTTTTGAAAAACTGTTTTTT,CASSLRQGGFEKLFF
.,TRBV7-8,.,TRBJ2-2,TGTGCCAGCCGCCGCCTTGGGGCGGCCGGGGAGCTGTTTTTT,CASRRLGAAGELFF
TRBD1,TRBV7-3,.,TRBJ1-2,TGTGCCAGCAGCCCAACCGGGACAGGGAAGGATGGCTACACCTTC,CASSPTGTGKDGYTF
.,TRBV6-5,once,TRBJ1-1,TGTGCCAGCAGTTTCGGGGATGAAGCTTTCTTT,CASSFGDEAFF
TRBD1,TRBV30,.,TRBJ2-1,TGTGCCTGGAGTCCTCTTACAGGGGTCTCCTACAATGAGCAGTTCTTC,CAWSPLTGVSYNEQFF
.,TRBV5-6,.,TRBJ1-1,TGTGCCAGCAGCTTGGTGGGGGGAATGAACACTGAAGCTTTCTTT,CASSLVGGMNTEAFF
.,TRBV6-4,.,TRBJ1-2,TGTGCCAGCAGTGACTCCGGCAGAGAAGGTGTTGGCTACACCTTC,CASSDSGREGVGYTF
.,TRBV3-1/TRBV3-2,.,TRBJ1-6,TGTGCCAGCACCCCCGCCTCCCGCGCACCCCTCCACTTT,CASTPASRAPLHF
TRBD1,TRBV7-9,.,TRBJ2-7,TGTGCCAGCAGCCCGTCACAGGGGGCGTTAAGCTACGAGCAGTACTTC,CASSPSQGALSYEQYF
TRBD1,TRBV6-6,.,TRBJ1-5,TGTGCCAGTTCACCCTGGAACAGGGGGTCCAATCAGCCCCAGCATTTT,CASSPWNRGSNQPQHF
TRBD2,TRBV7-2,.,TRBJ2-1,TGTGCCAGCAGCCACCGGGGCGGGGGACTAGGGTCTGAGCAGTTCTTC,CASSHRGGGLGSEQFF
.,TRBV18,.,TRBJ2-1,TGTGCCAGCTCACCACTCCGAGGCTTGGAGCAGTTCTTC,CASSPLRGLEQFF
.,TRBV2,.,TRBJ1-3,TGTGCCAGCCGCCCCGGACAGGGAAACACCATATATTTT,CASRPGQGNTIYF
TRBD1,TRBV19,.,TRBJ1-5,TGTGCCAGTAGTATAGGACAGGGTTACAATCAGCCCCAGCATTTT,CASSIGQGYNQPQHF
TRBD2,TRBV11-3,.,TRBJ2-3,TGTGCCAGCAGCTTAGGCGGCGGGGGGCCCACAGATACGCAGTATTTT,CASSLGGGGPTDTQYF
.,TRBV27,once,TRBJ1-6,TGTGCCAGCAGTTCCCCGAGCTCCTATAATTCACCCCTCCACTTT,CASSSPSSYNSPLHF
.,TRBV5-1,once,TRBJ1-4,TGCGCCAGCAGCCAGAGAAATCCGGGGACTAATGAAAAACTGTTTTTT,CASSQRNPGTNEKLFF
.,TRBV20-1,.,TRBJ1-4,TGCAGTGCCAGTCTGGACAGTTCTAATGAAAAACTGTTTTTT,CSASLDSSNEKLFF
.,TRBV7-9,.,TRBJ2-3,TGTGCCAGCAGCTGGGTAGGCGGGGAAACAGATACGCAGTATTTT,CASSWVGGETDTQYF
TRBD1,TRBV5-5,.,TRBJ1-1,TGTGCCAGCAGCTTACAGGGGGCACGAAGCACTGAAGCTTTCTTT,CASSLQGARSTEAFF
.,TRBV5-1,.,TRBJ1-2,TGCGCCAGCAGGCCAGTGCTGAACTATGGCTACACCTTC,CASRPVLNYGYTF
.,TRBV5-1,once,TRBJ1-1,TGCGCCAGCAGCTTGGGCGTGAGGGCTGGCACTGAAGCTTTCTTT,CASSLGVRAGTEAFF
.,TRBV12-5,.,TRBJ1-1,TGTGCTAGTGCCGGTCCGGGACACCCTTTCCTGGGAGACACTGAAGCTTTCTTT,CASAGPGHPFLGDTEAFF
TRBD2,TRBV4-2,.,TRBJ2-3,TGTGCCAGCAGCCAAGGCCTCGGGGCGGGGGGCCTCACAGATACGCAGTATTTT,CASSQGLGAGGLTDTQYF
TRBD2,TRBV15,.,TRBJ2-1,TGTGCCACCAGCAGTCGACGCGGGGGTATTAATGAGCAGTTCTTC,CATSSRRGGINEQFF
.,TRBV19,.,TRBJ1-1,TGTGCCAGCCGTCCCCGGCCAGGGATGAACACTGAAGCTTTCTTT,CASRPRPGMNTEAFF
.,TRBV6-5,.,TRBJ2-3,TGTGCCAGCAGTTACACAGCGGGCACAGATACGCAGTATTTT,CASSYTAGTDTQYF
.,TRBV7-8,.,TRBJ2-5,TGTGCCAGCAGCTTAATTAGAAAAGAGACCCAGTACTTC,CASSLIRKETQYF
.,TRBV5-1,.,TRBJ2-2,TGCGCCAGCAGCCAGACAGTCACCGGGGAGCTGTTTTTT,CASSQTVTGELFF
.,TRBV21-1,.,TRBJ2-2,TGTGCCAGCAGCAAAGCGCTTTCTGGAGAAAACACCGGGGAGCTGTTTTTT,CASSKALSGENTGELFF
TRBD2,TRBV4-3,.,TRBJ2-7,TGCGCCAGCAGCCAAGTTAGTAGCGGGGGGCCCTACGAGCAGTACTTC,CASSQVSSGGPYEQYF
TRBD2,TRBV7-6,.,TRBJ2-1,TGTGCCAGCAGCTTAGTAAATCTAGCGGGGGGGCAATTTGGGTCCTACAATGAGCAGTTCTTC,CASSLVNLAGGQFGSYNEQFF
.,TRBV7-2,.,TRBJ1-3,TGTGCCAGCAGCTCGGGACCCCCGAGCTCTGGAAACACCATATATTTT,CASSSGPPSSGNTIYF